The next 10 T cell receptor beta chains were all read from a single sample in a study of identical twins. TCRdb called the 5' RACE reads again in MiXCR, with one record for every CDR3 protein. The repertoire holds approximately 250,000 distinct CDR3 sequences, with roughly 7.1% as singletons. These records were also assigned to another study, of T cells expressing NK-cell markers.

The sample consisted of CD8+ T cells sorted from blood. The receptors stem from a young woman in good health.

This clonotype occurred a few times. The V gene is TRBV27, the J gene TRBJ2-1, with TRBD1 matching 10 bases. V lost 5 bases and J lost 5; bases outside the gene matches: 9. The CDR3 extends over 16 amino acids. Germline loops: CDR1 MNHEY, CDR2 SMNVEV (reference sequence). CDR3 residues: CASSIRQGARNNEQFF. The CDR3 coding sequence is TGTGCCAGCAGTATTCGACAGGGGGCGCGTAACAATGAGCAGTTCTTC.

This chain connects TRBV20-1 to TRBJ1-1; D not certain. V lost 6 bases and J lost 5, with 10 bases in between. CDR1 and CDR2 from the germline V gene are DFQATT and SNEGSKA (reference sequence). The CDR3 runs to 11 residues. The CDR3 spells CSASYGTEAFF. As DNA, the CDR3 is TGCAGTGCCTCGTATGGGACTGAAGCTTTCTTT.

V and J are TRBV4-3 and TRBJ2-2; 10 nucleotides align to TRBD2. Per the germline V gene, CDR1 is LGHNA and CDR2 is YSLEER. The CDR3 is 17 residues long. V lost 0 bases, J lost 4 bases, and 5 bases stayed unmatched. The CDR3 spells CASSQDPSGGGTGELFF. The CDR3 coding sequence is TGCGCCAGCAGCCAAGATCCCAGCGGGGGGGGCACCGGGGAGCTGTTTTTT.

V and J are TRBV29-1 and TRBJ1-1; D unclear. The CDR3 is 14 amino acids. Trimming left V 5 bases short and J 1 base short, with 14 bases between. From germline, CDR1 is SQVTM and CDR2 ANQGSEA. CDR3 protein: CSVFPAAGNTEAFF. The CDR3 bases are TGCAGCGTTTTTCCGGCGGCTGGGAACACTGAAGCTTTCTTT.

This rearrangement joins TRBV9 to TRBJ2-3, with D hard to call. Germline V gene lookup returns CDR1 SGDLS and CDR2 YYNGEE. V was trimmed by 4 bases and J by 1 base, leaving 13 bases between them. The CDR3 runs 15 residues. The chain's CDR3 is CASSPPAAGTDTQYF. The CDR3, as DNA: TGTGCCAGCAGCCCGCCCGCCGCGGGCACAGATACGCAGTATTTT.

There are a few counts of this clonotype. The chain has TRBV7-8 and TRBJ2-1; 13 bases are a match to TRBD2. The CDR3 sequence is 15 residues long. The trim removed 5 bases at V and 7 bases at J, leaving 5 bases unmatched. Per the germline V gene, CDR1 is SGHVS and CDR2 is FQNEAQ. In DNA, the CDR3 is TGTGCCAGCAGCCCCAGACTAGCGGGGGGAAATGAGCAGTTCTTC. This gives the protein CASSPRLAGGNEQFF.

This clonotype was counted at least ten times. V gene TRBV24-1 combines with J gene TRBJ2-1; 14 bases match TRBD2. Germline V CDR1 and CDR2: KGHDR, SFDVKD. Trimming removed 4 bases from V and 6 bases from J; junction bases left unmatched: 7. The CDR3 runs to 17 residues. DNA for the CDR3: TGTGCCACCAGTGACCGGACTAGCGGGAGGACCGTCAATGAGCAGTTCTTC. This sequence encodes CATSDRTSGRTVNEQFF.

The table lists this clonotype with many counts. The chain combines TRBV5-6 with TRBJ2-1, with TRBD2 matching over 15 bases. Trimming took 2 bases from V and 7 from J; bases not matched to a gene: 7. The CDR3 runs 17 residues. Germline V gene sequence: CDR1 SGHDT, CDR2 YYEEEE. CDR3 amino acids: CASSFGLAGGGGNEQFF. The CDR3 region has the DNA TGTGCCAGCAGCTTTGGACTAGCGGGAGGGGGGGGGAATGAGCAGTTCTTC.

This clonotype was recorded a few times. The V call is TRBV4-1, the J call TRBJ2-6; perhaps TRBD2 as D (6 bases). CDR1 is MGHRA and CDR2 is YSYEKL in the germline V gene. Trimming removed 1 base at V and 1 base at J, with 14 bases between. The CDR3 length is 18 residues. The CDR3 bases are TGCGCCAGCAGCCAAGTCGAGACTAGTGTTTCTGGGGCCAACGTCCTGACTTTC. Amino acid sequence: CASSQVETSVSGANVLTF.

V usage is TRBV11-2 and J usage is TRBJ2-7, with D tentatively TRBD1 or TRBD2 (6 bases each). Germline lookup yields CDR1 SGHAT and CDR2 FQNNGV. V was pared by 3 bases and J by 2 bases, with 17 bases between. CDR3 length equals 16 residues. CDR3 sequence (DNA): TGTGCCAGCAGCTTCGGGGGCAGGGGAGCGGCCTACGAGCAGTACTTC. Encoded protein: CASSFGGRGAAYEQYF.